This TCR beta chain was captured in a study of T cells in Graves' hyperthyroidism and ophthalmopathy. The TCR beta CDR3 regions underwent amplification using RNA transcripts as the source. HTBI primers were the set used in a first-round RT-PCR of the TCR CDR3. Each CDR3 protein is one row after TCRdb ran MiXCR on the multiplex PCR reads. The repertoire holds under 700,000 distinct CDR3 sequences, with about 43% as singletons. Those patients with uncontrolled infection, other autoimmune disease, pregnancy or lactation were excluded. Trimming removed 1 base at V and 7 bases at J, with 7 bases between. The CDR3 runs to 12 residues. Looked up from germline, CDR1 is MGHRA and CDR2 is YSYEKL.

The receptor comes from a woman younger than 35 with Graves' hyperthyroidism. The genes are TRBV4-1 and TRBJ2-5; no firm D call. The specimen was peripheral blood or thyroid tissue (not recorded which). In nucleotides, the CDR3 is TGCGCCAGCAGCCAAGTGATAGCGACCCAGTACTTC. Protein product: CASSQVIATQYF.